Below, 5 T cell receptor beta chains from the same sample are listed, as sequenced in a study of Siglec-9 on CD8 T cells in melanoma. TCRdb keeps only in-frame clones here, not all; method: immunoSEQ multiplex PCR. The sample records approximately 35,000 clones, roughly 80% being singletons. The sequencing sample was made of Siglec-9- CD8+ T cells sorted from blood. These receptors all come from a human donor in good health.

The table lists this clone with a few counts. This chain joins TRBV6-1 and TRBJ1-1; D is unclear. The CDR3 consists of 13 residues. V dropped 2 bases and J dropped 4 bases, with 8 bases sitting between them. CDR1 MNHNS and CDR2 SASEGT come from the germline V gene. CDR3 sequence reads: CASSEFRVTEAFF. In DNA, the CDR3 is TGTGCCAGCAGTGAATTCCGGGTCACTGAAGCTTTCTTT.

The genes are TRBV27 and TRBJ2-2; no clear D. V was clipped by 3 bases and J by 0 bases, with 5 bases between them. Per germline, CDR1 MNHEY and CDR2 SMNVEV (reference sequence). The CDR3 is 14 amino acids. CDR3 protein: CASSFLTNTGELFF. CDR3 DNA sequence: TGTGCCAGCAGTTTTCTAACGAACACCGGGGAGCTGTTTTTT.

The table lists this clone with a count of one. The rearrangement joins TRBV27 to TRBJ2-1; 8 nucleotides align to TRBD2. The CDR3 spans 15 residues. The V segment lost 4 bases and the J segment 4 bases; nucleotides outside the gene matches: 6. Germline values: CDR1 MNHEY, CDR2 SMNVEV (reference sequence). Here the CDR3 DNA reads TGTGCCAGCAGTTGGAGCGGGAGTGTATACAATGAGCAGTTCTTC. Translation: CASSWSGSVYNEQFF.

This chain joins TRBV6-1 and TRBJ1-1, with TRBD1 matching 7 bases. Germline V gene lookup returns CDR1 MNHNS and CDR2 SASEGT. The CDR3 extends over 13 amino acids. The J segment lost 3 bases and the V segment lost 7 bases, leaving 5 bases of the junction unmatched. CDR3: CASTERGHTEAFF. The CDR3 region has the DNA TGTGCCAGCACAGAGAGGGGGCACACTGAAGCTTTCTTT.

J is TRBJ2-1 and V is TRBV27; no firm D call. The CDR3 has 12 residues. Germline assignment: CDR1 MNHEY and CDR2 SMNVEV (reference sequence). Trimming took off 4 bases at V and 9 bases at J, with 10 bases between the two ends. The DNA of the CDR3 is TGTGCCAGCAGTTACCGCCTCGGTGAGCAGTTCTTC. It encodes CASSYRLGEQFF.